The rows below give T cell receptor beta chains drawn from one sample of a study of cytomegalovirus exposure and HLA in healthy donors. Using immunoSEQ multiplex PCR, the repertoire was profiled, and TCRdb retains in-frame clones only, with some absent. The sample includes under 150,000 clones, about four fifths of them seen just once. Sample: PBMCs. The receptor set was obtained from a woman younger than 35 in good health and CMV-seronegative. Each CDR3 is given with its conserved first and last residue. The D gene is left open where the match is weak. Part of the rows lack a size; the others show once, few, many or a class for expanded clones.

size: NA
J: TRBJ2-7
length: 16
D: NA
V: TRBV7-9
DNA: TGTGCCAGCACCTCAGGCGTTAGGGGGACCCCCTACGAGCAGTACTTC
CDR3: CASTSGVRGTPYEQYF

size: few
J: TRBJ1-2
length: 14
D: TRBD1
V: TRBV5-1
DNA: TGCGCCAGCAGCGACGGGACAGTTAACTATGGCTACACCTTC
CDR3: CASSDGTVNYGYTF

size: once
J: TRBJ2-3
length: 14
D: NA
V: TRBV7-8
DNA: TGTGCCAGCAGCTTAGCGGCCGACACAGATACGCAGTATTTT
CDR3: CASSLAADTDTQYF

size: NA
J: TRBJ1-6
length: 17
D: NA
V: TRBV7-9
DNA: TGTGCCAGCAGCTTAAGCAAGGGGTCTTCCTATAATTCACCCCTCCACTTT
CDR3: CASSLSKGSSYNSPLHF

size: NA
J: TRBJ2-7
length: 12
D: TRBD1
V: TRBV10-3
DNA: TGTGCCGCGACAGGGGGACAAGACGAGCAGTACTTC
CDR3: CAATGGQDEQYF

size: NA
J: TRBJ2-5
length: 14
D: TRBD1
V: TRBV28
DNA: TGTGCCAGCAGGGGGACAGGGGGCGGAGAGACCCAGTACTTC
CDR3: CASRGTGGGETQYF

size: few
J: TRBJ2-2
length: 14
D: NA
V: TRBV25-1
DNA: TGTGCCAGCAACGGTCCGGGGAACACCGGGGAGCTGTTTTTT
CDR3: CASNGPGNTGELFF

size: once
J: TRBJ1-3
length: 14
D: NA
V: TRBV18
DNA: TGTGCCAGCTCACCAGGGGAGACTGGAAACACCATATATTTT
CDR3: CASSPGETGNTIYF

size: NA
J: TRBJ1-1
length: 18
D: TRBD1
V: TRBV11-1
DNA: TGTGCCAGCAGCTTAATTATCGTCAGGGGGCCTATGAACACTGAAGCTTTCTTT
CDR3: CASSLIIVRGPMNTEAFF

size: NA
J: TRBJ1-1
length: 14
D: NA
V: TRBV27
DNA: TGTGCCAGCATCGGAGGGGCCATGAACACTGAAGCTTTCTTT
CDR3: CASIGGAMNTEAFF

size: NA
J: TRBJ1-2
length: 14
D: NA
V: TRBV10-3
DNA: TGTGCCATCAGTGCCCCTGGGGGGGTAGGCGGCTACACCTTC
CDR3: CAISAPGGVGGYTF

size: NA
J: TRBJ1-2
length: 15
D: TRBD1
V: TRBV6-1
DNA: TGTGCCAGCAGGGGTGGACCCGACAGGGAAGGAGGCTACACCTTC
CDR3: CASRGGPDREGGYTF

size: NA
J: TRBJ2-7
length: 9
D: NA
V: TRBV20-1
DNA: TGCAGTGCCTACAGGATTCGGTACTTC
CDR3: CSAYRIRYF

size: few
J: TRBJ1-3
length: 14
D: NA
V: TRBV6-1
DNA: TGTGCCAGCAGTGAATTGGACAACAGAAACACCATATATTTT
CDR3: CASSELDNRNTIYF

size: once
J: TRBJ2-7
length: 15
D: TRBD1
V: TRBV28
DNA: TGTGCCAGCCTAACCTGGACAGGTTATTCCTACGAGCAGTACTTC
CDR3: CASLTWTGYSYEQYF

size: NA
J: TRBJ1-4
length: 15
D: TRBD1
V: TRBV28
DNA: TGTGCCAGCAGTTTCGCGGGACAGGGGGAGGAAAAACTGTTTTTT
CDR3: CASSFAGQGEEKLFF

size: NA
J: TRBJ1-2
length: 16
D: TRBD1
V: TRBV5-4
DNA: TGTGCCAGCAGCCCCGGGACAGGGAATGCTAACTATGGCTACACCTTC
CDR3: CASSPGTGNANYGYTF

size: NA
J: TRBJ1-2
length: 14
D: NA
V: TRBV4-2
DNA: TGTGCCAGCAGGCCTACAGGGATACTCTATGGCTACACCTTC
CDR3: CASRPTGILYGYTF

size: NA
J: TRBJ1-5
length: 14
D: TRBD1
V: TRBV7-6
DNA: TGTGCCAGCAGCCCAACAGGGGGGGATCAGCCCCAGCATTTT
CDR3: CASSPTGGDQPQHF

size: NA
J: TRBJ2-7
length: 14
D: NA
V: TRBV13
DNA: TGTGCCAGCAGCTTCGCGGCAGAGACCTACGAGCAGTACTTC
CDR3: CASSFAAETYEQYF

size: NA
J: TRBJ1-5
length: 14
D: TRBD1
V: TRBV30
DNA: TGTGCCTTAAGGGGAACAGGGGGCAATCAGCCCCAGCATTTT
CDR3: CALRGTGGNQPQHF

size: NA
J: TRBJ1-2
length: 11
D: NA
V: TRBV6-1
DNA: TGTGCCAGCATGGGGGAGGATGGCTACACCTTC
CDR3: CASMGEDGYTF

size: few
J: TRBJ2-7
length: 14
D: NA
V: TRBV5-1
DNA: TGCGCCAGCGATGACAGGGAGGCTTCCTACGAGCAGTACTTC
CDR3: CASDDREASYEQYF

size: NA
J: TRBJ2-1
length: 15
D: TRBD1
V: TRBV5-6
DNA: TGTGCCAGCAGTGTCCCCGGGACAGGGGACAATGAGCAGTTCTTC
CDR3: CASSVPGTGDNEQFF

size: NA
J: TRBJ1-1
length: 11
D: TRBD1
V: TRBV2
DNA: TGTGCCAGCACCGGACAGGGGAGAGCTTTCTTT
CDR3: CASTGQGRAFF

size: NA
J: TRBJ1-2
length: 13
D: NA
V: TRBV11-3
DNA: TGTGCCAGCAGCTTAACAGATGGCTATGGCTACACCTTC
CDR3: CASSLTDGYGYTF

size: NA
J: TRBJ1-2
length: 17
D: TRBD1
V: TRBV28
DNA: TGTGCCAGCAGTACCCCGAGGACAGGGGGCTTAGGGTATGGCTACACCTTC
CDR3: CASSTPRTGGLGYGYTF